The 21 T cell receptor beta chains listed next were all sequenced from one sample in a study of blood T cell repertoires in COVID-19. Clones were sequenced by immunoSEQ multiplex PCR, and TCRdb holds only the in-frame ones, with some missing. Seen here are 97,000 or so clones, 70% to 90% observed once, and the top ten hold roughly 4%. Sequencing was carried out using peripheral blood. The receptors here all came from a man aged 60 to 75 with acute or convalescent COVID-19.

This chain links TRBV12-5 with TRBJ2-1, with a weak D call TRBD2 (6 bases). The CDR3 has 18 amino acids. Germline V gives CDR1 LGHNT, CDR2 FRNRAP. V lost 0 bases to trimming and J lost 0 bases, with 15 bases between them. DNA for the CDR3: TGTGCTAGTGGTTTGGTCCGCGGCCGGGACTTCTCCTACAATGAGCAGTTCTTC. It is translated as CASGLVRGRDFSYNEQFF. Based on the CDR3 plus reference TRBV12-5 and TRBJ2-1, the full variable domain is DARVTQTPRHKVTEMGQEVTMRCQPILGHNTVFWYRQTMMQGLELLAYFRNRAPLDDSGMPKDRFSAEMPDATLATLKIQPSEPRDSAVYFCASGLVRGRDFSYNEQFFGPGTRLTVL.

The rearrangement joins TRBV5-1 to TRBJ2-5, with a weak D call TRBD1 (6 bases). V gave up 4 bases and J gave up 0 bases, with 10 bases separating them. The germline CDR1 and CDR2 sequences are SGHRS and YFSETQ. The CDR3 length is 14 residues. In DNA form, the CDR3 reads TGCGCCAGCAGCCCGGGGACAAACCAAGAGACCCAGTACTTC. Translated: CASSPGTNQETQYF.

CDR3 in DNA: TGCGCCAGCAGCCAAGATCTTGGGGGGGCCTACAATGAGCAGTTCTTC. It encodes CASSQDLGGAYNEQFF. The V and J genes are TRBV4-3 and TRBJ2-1; TRBD2 matches at 7 bases. CDR3 length: 16 amino acids. With V trimmed by 0 bases and J by 2 bases, 4 bases remained unmatched. CDR1 is LGHNA, CDR2 YSLEER, per germline.

The CDR3 DNA is TGTGCCACCAGCAGAGACTTGTCTAGCTTCACAGATACGCAGTATTTT. As protein: CATSRDLSSFTDTQYF. The V call is TRBV15, the J call TRBJ2-3; the D gene is possibly TRBD2 (5 bases). V was shortened by 0 bases and J by 2 bases, with 12 bases between the two germline ends. This CDR3 has 16 residues. Germline CDR1 reads LNHNV; CDR2 reads YYDKDF (reference sequence).

The chain employs TRBV6-5 and TRBJ1-5, with D possibly TRBD1 on 6 matching bases. In germline, CDR1 is MNHEY, CDR2 SVGAGI. CDR3 length equals 14 residues. V dropped 6 bases and J dropped 2 bases, with 11 bases sitting between them. The CDR3 here is CASSTHRGNQPQHF. CDR3 sequence (DNA): TGTGCCAGCAGCACCCACAGGGGCAATCAGCCCCAGCATTTT.

In this sample, this clone turned up once. The rearrangement links TRBV11-3 to TRBJ2-7, with D possibly TRBD2 on 6 matching bases. Germline V gene data show CDR1 as SGHNT and CDR2 as YENEEA. The CDR3 runs to 13 residues. The V end was cut by 5 bases, the J end by 4 bases, with 12 bases between. CDR3 bases: TGTGCCAGCAGCCTTAATAGCGGTTACGAGCAGTACGTC. Translation gives CASSLNSGYEQYV.

The chain joins TRBV11-3 to TRBJ1-2; 7 nucleotides agree with TRBD1. The V gene's germline CDR1 is SGHNT and CDR2 YENEEA. The CDR3 totals 14 residues. J was trimmed by 7 bases and V by 5 bases; bases with no gene match: 10. The CDR3 sequence: CASSTIQGRGGYTF. The CDR3 DNA is TGTGCCAGCAGCACGATACAGGGGAGAGGTGGCTACACCTTC.

The V gene is TRBV28, the J gene TRBJ1-1; D might be TRBD1 (6 bases). The CDR3 consists of 14 residues. The V gene's germline CDR1 is MDHEN and CDR2 SYDVKM. V was pared by 5 bases and J by 4 bases, with 14 bases between. The CDR3 DNA follows: TGTGCCAGCAGTCCTCTCACAGGGAGCACTGAAGCTTTCTTT. Translation: CASSPLTGSTEAFF. The whole variable domain, filled in from reference TRBV28 and TRBJ1-1, reads DVKVTQSSRYLVKRTGEKVFLECVQDMDHENMFWYRQDPGLGLRLIYFSYDVKMKEKGDIPEGYSVSREKKERFSLILESASTNQTSMYLCASSPLTGSTEAFFGQGTRLTVV.

V gene TRBV6-6 combines with J gene TRBJ1-2, with D maybe TRBD1 (5 bases). The CDR3 sequence is 13 residues long. The ends were cut back, 9 bases at V and 4 bases at J, with 15 bases in the middle. Germline-derived CDR1 and CDR2 are MNHNY and SVGAGI (reference sequence). CDR3 DNA sequence: TGTGCCAGTGGGCCGGGGGGAGGCTATGGCTACACCTTC. As protein: CASGPGGGYGYTF.

The V gene is TRBV4-1, the J gene TRBJ1-1, with TRBD1 as a possible D gene (6 bases). The CDR3 extends over 14 amino acids. The V gene lost 5 bases and the J gene lost 2 bases, with 12 bases spanning the gap. Germline values: CDR1 MGHRA, CDR2 YSYEKL. In DNA, the CDR3 is TGCGCCAGCAGCTACAGGGAAGCAAACACTGAAGCTTTCTTT. This gives the protein CASSYREANTEAFF.

The chain uses TRBV7-2 and TRBJ2-1; weak D call: TRBD2 (7 bases). V lost 5 bases to trimming and J lost 0 bases, with 11 bases between them. The CDR3 is 15 amino acids. CDR1 and CDR2 from the germline V gene are SGHTA and FQGNSA. CDR3 sequence (DNA): TGTGCCAGCAGCCGCGGGGGCAGCTCCTACAATGAGCAGTTCTTC. Protein: CASSRGGSSYNEQFF.

V gene TRBV11-3 combines with J gene TRBJ1-1; D gene uncertain. CDR3 length: 16 residues. Germline assignment: CDR1 SGHNT and CDR2 YENEEA. Trimming removed 0 bases at V and 5 bases at J, with 16 bases between. In DNA, the CDR3 is TGTGCCAGCAGCTTAGAGAAATGGGTCGGAGAGACTGAAGCTTTCTTT. This codes for CASSLEKWVGETEAFF.

The V gene is TRBV30, the J gene TRBJ1-6, with D possibly being TRBD1 (5 bases). V lost 7 bases, J lost 7 bases, and 14 bases lay in between. Germline assignment: CDR1 GTSNPN and CDR2 SVGIG (reference sequence). This CDR3 is built from 13 residues. CDR3 nucleotide sequence: TGTGCCTCGCTGGGAGGGGTGAATTCACCCCTCCACTTT. It is translated as CASLGGVNSPLHF.

V and J are TRBV30 and TRBJ1-4, with 9 bases lining up with TRBD1. Germline CDR1 and CDR2: GTSNPN and SVGIG (reference sequence). The CDR3 is 14 residues long. J lost 6 bases, V lost 3 bases, and 5 bases had no gene match. The CDR3 DNA reads as TGTGCCTGGAGAAGGAGGGACAGGGATGAAAAACTGTTTTTT. This encodes CAWRRRDRDEKLFF. The full variable domain, in which reference TRBV30 and TRBJ1-4 provide the parts outside the CDR3, is SQTIHQWPATLVQPVGSPLSLECTVEGTSNPNLYWYRQAAGRGLQLLFYSVGIGQISSEVPQNLSASRPQDRQFILSSKKLLLSDSGFYLCAWRRRDRDEKLFFGSGTQLSVL.

On this clone: In the same sample, other DNA sequences code for this CDR3. The gene calls are TRBV3-1 (or the pseudogene TRBV3-2) and TRBJ1-3; D not resolved. The CDR3 covers 15 residues. V lost 0 bases and J 0 bases, leaving 6 bases between the germline ends. CDR1 is LGHDT, CDR2 YNNKEL, per germline (reference sequence). The CDR3 bases are TGTGCCAGCAGCCAAGAGAGACTCTCTGGAAACACCATATATTTT. Amino acids: CASSQERLSGNTIYF.

V gene TRBV24-1 combines with J gene TRBJ1-2; the D gene is possibly TRBD1 (6 bases). This CDR3 has 13 residues. CDR1 is KGHDR and CDR2 is SFDVKD in the germline V gene. Trimming took 3 bases from V and 7 from J, leaving 11 bases between them. CDR3 nucleotides: TGTGCCACCAGTGATCGAGGGACACTTGGCTACACCTTC. This encodes CATSDRGTLGYTF.

This clone was recorded only once. The chain employs TRBV6-5 and TRBJ2-7; 8 nucleotides align to TRBD1. J lost 4 bases, V lost 8 bases, and 7 bases had no gene match. The CDR3 length is 13 residues. The germline V gene encodes CDR1 MNHEY and CDR2 SVGAGI. CDR3 in amino acids: CASQGALGYEQYF. In DNA, the CDR3 is TGTGCCAGCCAGGGGGCTCTTGGTTACGAGCAGTACTTC.

V usage is TRBV6-5 and J usage is TRBJ2-7; the match to TRBD1 covers 7 bases. The V segment lost 6 bases and the J segment 6 bases; nucleotides outside the gene matches: 5. From germline, CDR1 is MNHEY and CDR2 SVGAGI. CDR3 length equals 12 residues. CDR3 residues: CASRTGIAEQYF. The CDR3 nucleotides read TGTGCCAGCAGGACAGGGATTGCCGAGCAGTACTTC.

V and J are TRBV10-3 and TRBJ1-1, with D possibly being TRBD1 (6 bases). Trimming cost V 0 bases and J 1 base, with 12 bases left between them. Looked up from germline, CDR1 is ENHRY and CDR2 is SYGVKD. This CDR3 is built from 16 residues. The CDR3 region has the DNA TGTGCCATCAGTGAGTCTTTCGGACAGCCGAACACTGAAGCTTTCTTT. Protein: CAISESFGQPNTEAFF.

The chain combines TRBV9 with TRBJ2-2; D gene uncertain. The CDR3 has 13 amino acids. In germline, CDR1 is SGDLS, CDR2 YYNGEE. V was trimmed by 6 bases and J by 5 bases, leaving 11 bases between them. The CDR3 DNA reads TGTGCCAGCACCCAGCTCGGGACCGGGGAGCTGTTTTTT. Translating gives CASTQLGTGELFF.

This clone was observed a single time. The rearrangement uses TRBV3-1 (or the pseudogene TRBV3-2) and TRBJ1-5; no clear D gene. V lost 3 bases, J lost 2 bases, and 8 bases lay in between. CDR3 length: 14 amino acids. Germline CDR1 reads LGHDT; CDR2 reads YNNKEL (reference sequence). CDR3 DNA: TGTGCCAGCAGCCATCTGGGAGGCAATCAGCCCCAGCATTTT. The encoded protein is CASSHLGGNQPQHF.